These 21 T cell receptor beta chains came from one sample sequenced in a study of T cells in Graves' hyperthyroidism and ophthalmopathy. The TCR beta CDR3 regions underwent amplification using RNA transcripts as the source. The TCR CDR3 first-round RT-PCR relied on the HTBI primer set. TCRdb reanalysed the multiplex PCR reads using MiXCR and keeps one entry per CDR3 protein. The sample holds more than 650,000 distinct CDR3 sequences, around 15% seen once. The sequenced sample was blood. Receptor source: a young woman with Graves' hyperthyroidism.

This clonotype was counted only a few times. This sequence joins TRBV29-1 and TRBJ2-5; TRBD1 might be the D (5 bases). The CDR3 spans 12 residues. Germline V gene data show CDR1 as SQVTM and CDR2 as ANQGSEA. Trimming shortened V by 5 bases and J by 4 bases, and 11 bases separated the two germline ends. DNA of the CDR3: TGCAGCGTTTTAGGGCAGGGAGAGACCCAGTACTTC. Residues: CSVLGQGETQYF. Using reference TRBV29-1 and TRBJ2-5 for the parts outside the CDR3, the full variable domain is SAVISQKPSRDICQRGTSLTIQCQVDSQVTMMFWYRQQPGQSLTLIATANQGSEATYESGFVIDKFPISRPNLTFSTLTVSNMSPEDSSIYLCSVLGQGETQYFGPGTRLLVL.

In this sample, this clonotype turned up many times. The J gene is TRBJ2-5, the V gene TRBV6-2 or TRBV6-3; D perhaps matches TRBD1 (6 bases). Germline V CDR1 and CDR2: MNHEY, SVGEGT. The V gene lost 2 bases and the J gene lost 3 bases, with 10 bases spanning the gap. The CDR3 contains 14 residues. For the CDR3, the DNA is TGTGCCAGCAGTTACCCCAGGGGAGAAGAGACCCAGTACTTC. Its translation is CASSYPRGEETQYF.

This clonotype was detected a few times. CDR3 amino acids: CATSDRRDHPSEQFF. The CDR3 DNA follows: TGTGCCACCAGTGACCGCCGGGACCACCCAAGTGAGCAGTTCTTC. This rearrangement joins TRBV24-1 to TRBJ2-1; D possibly matches TRBD1 or TRBD2 (5 bases each). V lost 4 bases and J 9 bases, leaving 18 bases between the germline ends. CDR3 length: 15 residues. Germline V gives CDR1 KGHDR, CDR2 SFDVKD.

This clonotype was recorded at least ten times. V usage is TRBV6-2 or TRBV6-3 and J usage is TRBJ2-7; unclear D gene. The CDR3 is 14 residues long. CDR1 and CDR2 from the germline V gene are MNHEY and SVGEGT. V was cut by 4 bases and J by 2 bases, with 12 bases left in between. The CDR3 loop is CASSSAQWAYEQYF. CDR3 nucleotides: TGTGCCAGCAGTTCTGCCCAGTGGGCCTACGAGCAGTACTTC.

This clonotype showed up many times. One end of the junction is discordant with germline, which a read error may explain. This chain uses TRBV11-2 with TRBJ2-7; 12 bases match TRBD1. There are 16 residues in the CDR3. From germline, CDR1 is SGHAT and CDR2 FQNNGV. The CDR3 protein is CASSFPGTGGSNEQYF. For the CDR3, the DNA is TGTGCCAGCAGCTTCCCCGGGACAGGGGGCTCCAACGAGCAGTACTTC.

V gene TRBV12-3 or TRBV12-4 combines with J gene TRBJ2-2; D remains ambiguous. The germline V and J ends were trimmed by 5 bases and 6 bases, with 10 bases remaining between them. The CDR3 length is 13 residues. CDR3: CASSPRPPGELFF. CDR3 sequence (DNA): TGTGCCAGCAGTCCCAGACCCCCCGGGGAGCTGTTTTTT.

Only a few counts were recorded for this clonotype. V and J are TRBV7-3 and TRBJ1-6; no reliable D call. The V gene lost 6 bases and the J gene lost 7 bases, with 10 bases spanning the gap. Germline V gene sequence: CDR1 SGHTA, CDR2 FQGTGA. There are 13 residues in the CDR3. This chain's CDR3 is CASSYYRNSPLHF. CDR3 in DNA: TGTGCCAGCAGTTATTATAGGAATTCACCCCTCCACTTT.

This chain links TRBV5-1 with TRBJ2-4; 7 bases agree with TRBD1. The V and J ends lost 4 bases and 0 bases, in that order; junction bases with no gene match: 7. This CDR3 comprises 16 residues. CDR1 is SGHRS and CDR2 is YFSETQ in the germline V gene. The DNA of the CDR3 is TGCGCCAGCAGCCTGGGACAGCTGCTAGCCAAAAACATTCAGTACTTC. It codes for CASSLGQLLAKNIQYF.

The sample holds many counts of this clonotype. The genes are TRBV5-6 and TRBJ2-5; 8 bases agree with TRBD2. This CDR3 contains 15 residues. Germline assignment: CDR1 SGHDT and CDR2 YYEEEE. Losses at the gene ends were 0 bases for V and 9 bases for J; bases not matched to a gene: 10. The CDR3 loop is CASSLEGVAGNAQYF. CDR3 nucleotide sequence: TGTGCCAGCAGCTTGGAGGGGGTAGCGGGAAATGCCCAGTACTTC.

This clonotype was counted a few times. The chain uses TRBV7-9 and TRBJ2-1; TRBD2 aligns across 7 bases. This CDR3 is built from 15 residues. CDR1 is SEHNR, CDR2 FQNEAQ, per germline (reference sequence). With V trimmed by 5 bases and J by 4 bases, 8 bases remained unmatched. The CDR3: CASSPLRGVYNEQFF. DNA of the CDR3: TGTGCCAGCAGCCCCCTTCGGGGGGTGTACAATGAGCAGTTCTTC.

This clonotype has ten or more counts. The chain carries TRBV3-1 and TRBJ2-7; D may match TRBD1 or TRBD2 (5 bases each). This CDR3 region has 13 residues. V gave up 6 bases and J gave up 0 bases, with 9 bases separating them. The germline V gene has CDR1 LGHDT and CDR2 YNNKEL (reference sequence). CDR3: CASRKGSSYEQYF. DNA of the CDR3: TGTGCCAGCAGGAAGGGGAGCTCCTACGAGCAGTACTTC.

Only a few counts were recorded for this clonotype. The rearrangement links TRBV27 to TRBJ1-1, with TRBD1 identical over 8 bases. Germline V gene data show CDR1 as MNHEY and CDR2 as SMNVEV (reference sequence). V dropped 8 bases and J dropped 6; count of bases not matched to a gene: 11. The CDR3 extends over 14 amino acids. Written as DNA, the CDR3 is TGTGCCAGCGGCTCAGGGGGCCCACTCCCTGAAGCTTTCTTT. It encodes CASGSGGPLPEAFF.

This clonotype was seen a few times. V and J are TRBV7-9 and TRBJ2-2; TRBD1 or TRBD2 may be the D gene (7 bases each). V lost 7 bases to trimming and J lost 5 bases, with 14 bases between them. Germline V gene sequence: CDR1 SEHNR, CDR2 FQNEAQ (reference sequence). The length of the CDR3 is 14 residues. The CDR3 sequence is CASTTGEGTGELFF. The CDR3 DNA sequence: TGTGCCAGCACTACAGGGGAGGGGACCGGGGAGCTGTTTTTT. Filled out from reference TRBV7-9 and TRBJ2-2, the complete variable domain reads DTGVSQNPRHKITKRGQNVTFRCDPISEHNRLYWYRQTLGQGPEFLTYFQNEAQLEKSRLLSDRFSAERPKGSFSTLEIQRTEQGDSAMYLCASTTGEGTGELFFGEGSRLTVL.

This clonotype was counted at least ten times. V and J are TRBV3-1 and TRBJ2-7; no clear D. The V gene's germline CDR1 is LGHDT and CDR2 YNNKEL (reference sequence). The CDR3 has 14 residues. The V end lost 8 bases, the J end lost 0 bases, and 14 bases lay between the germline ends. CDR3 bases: TGTGCCAGCCGTCGCACCGTTAGCTCCTACGAGCAGTACTTC. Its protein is CASRRTVSSYEQYF.

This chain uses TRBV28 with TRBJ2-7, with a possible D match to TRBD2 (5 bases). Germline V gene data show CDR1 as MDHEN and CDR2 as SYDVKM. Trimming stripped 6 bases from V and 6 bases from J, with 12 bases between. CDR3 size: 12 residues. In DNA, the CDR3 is TGTGCCAGCAGCATGGACTCTGGCGAGCAGTACTTC. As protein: CASSMDSGEQYF.

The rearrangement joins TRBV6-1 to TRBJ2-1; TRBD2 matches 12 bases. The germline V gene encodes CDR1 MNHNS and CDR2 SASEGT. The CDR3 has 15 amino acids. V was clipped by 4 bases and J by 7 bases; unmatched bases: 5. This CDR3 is CASSAGLAGGNEQFF. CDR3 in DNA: TGTGCCAGCAGTGCGGGACTAGCGGGTGGAAATGAGCAGTTCTTC.

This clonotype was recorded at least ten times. The CDR3 spells CASSLLEGAEAFF. DNA of the CDR3: TGTGCCAGCAGCCTACTCGAGGGGGCCGAAGCTTTCTTT. The V and J genes are TRBV3-1 and TRBJ1-1, with 7 bases identical to TRBD1. The CDR3 runs 13 residues. Germline V gene lookup returns CDR1 LGHDT and CDR2 YNNKEL (reference sequence). Trimming removed 4 bases from V and 8 bases from J; junction bases left unmatched: 7.

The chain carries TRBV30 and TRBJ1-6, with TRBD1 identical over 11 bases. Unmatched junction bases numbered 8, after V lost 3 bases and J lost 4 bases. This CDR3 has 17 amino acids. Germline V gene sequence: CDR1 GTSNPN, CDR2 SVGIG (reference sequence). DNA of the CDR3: TGTGCCTGGAGGGACAGGGGGCTAATCGGGTATAATTCACCCCTCCACTTT. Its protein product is CAWRDRGLIGYNSPLHF. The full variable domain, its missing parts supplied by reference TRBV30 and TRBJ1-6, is SQTIHQWPATLVQPVGSPLSLECTVEGTSNPNLYWYRQAAGRGLQLLFYSVGIGQISSEVPQNLSASRPQDRQFILSSKKLLLSDSGFYLCAWRDRGLIGYNSPLHFGNGTRLTVT.

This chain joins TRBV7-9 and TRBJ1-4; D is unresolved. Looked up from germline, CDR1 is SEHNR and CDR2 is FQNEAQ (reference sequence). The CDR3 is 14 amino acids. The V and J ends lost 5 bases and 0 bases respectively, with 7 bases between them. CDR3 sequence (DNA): TGTGCCAGCAGCGGGTATACAACTAATGAAAAACTGTTTTTT. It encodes CASSGYTTNEKLFF.

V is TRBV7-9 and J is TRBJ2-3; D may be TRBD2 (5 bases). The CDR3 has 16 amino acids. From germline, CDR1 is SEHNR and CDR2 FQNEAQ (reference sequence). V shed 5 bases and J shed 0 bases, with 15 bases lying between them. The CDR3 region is CASSPRLAVSTDTQYF. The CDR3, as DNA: TGTGCCAGCAGCCCCAGGCTAGCCGTTAGCACAGATACGCAGTATTTT.

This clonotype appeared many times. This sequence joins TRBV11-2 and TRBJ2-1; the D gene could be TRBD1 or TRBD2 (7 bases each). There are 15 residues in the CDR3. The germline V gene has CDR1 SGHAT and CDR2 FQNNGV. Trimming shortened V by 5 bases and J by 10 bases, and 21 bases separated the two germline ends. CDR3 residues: CASSTPTGEGREQFF. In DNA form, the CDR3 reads TGTGCCAGCAGCACCCCAACAGGGGAGGGCAGGGAGCAGTTCTTC.